These T cell receptor beta chains were read from a single sample in a study of PD-L1 blockade in urothelial cancer. Assay used: immunoSEQ multiplex PCR; TCRdb lists only in-frame clones, some missing. The sample consists of around 25,000 clones, approximately 90% of them appearing once. Sequencing was performed on PBMCs, taken around atezolizumab (anti-PD-L1) treatment. The receptors shown here come from a man aged 45-65 years with urothelial cancer. CDR3s include the opening cysteine and the closing phenylalanine or tryptophan. A D gene is named only where the DNA matches it firmly. Clone size, where shown, is once, few, many, or a class for clones that have expanded.

d_gene: -
j_gene: TRBJ1-3
abundance: -
v_gene: TRBV7-8
CDR3aa: CASSLAQIRGNSGNTIYF
CDR3nt: TGTGCCAGCAGCTTAGCCCAGATTAGAGGGAACTCTGGAAACACCATATATTTT

d_gene: TRBD1
j_gene: TRBJ1-6
abundance: -
v_gene: TRBV19
CDR3aa: CASTLYPGQGSRSPLHF
CDR3nt: TGTGCCAGTACCCTATATCCGGGACAGGGGAGTCGTTCACCCCTCCACTTT

d_gene: -
j_gene: TRBJ2-3
abundance: -
v_gene: TRBV10-2
CDR3aa: CATLRGGTHSTDTQYF
CDR3nt: TGCGCCACCTTAAGGGGAGGTACGCATAGCACAGATACGCAGTATTTT

d_gene: TRBD1
j_gene: TRBJ2-1
abundance: -
v_gene: TRBV7-9
CDR3aa: CASSFRDRVEQFF
CDR3nt: TGTGCCAGCAGCTTCCGGGACAGAGTAGAGCAGTTCTTC

d_gene: TRBD1
j_gene: TRBJ1-2
abundance: few
v_gene: TRBV19
CDR3aa: CASSTTGTGFRGYTF
CDR3nt: TGTGCCAGTAGTACAACCGGGACAGGTTTCCGCGGCTACACCTTC

d_gene: -
j_gene: TRBJ1-3
abundance: -
v_gene: TRBV7-2
CDR3aa: CASSLQAGSGNTIYF
CDR3nt: TGTGCCAGCAGCTTACAAGCCGGCTCTGGAAACACCATATATTTT

d_gene: -
j_gene: TRBJ2-2
abundance: -
v_gene: TRBV7-7
CDR3aa: CASSPRQASNTGELFF
CDR3nt: TGTGCCAGCAGCCCCCGACAGGCCTCGAACACCGGGGAGCTGTTTTTT

d_gene: TRBD2
j_gene: TRBJ2-3
abundance: -
v_gene: TRBV10-3
CDR3aa: CAISEPGLASDTQYF
CDR3nt: TGTGCCATCAGTGAGCCGGGACTAGCTTCAGATACGCAGTATTTT

d_gene: TRBD2
j_gene: TRBJ2-7
abundance: -
v_gene: TRBV29-1
CDR3aa: CSVEGLAGGYEQYF
CDR3nt: TGCAGCGTTGAAGGACTAGCGGGAGGGTACGAGCAGTACTTC

d_gene: -
j_gene: TRBJ2-3
abundance: -
v_gene: TRBV7-3
CDR3aa: CASSPPGGTDTQYF
CDR3nt: TGTGCCAGCAGCCCACCCGGCGGTACAGATACGCAGTATTTT

d_gene: TRBD1
j_gene: TRBJ2-5
abundance: few
v_gene: TRBV30
CDR3aa: CACGQGVSETQYF
CDR3nt: TGTGCCTGTGGACAGGGGGTGTCAGAGACCCAGTACTTC

d_gene: TRBD2
j_gene: TRBJ2-3
abundance: -
v_gene: TRBV30
CDR3aa: CAWSKREGDTQYF
CDR3nt: TGTGCCTGGAGTAAGCGGGAGGGAGATACGCAGTATTTT

d_gene: TRBD2
j_gene: TRBJ2-7
abundance: once
v_gene: TRBV10-2
CDR3aa: CASLSGLAGGPYEQYF
CDR3nt: TGCGCCAGCCTCTCGGGACTAGCGGGGGGGCCCTACGAGCAGTACTTC

d_gene: -
j_gene: TRBJ2-7
abundance: -
v_gene: TRBV30
CDR3aa: CAWRPRGFYEQYF
CDR3nt: TGTGCCTGGAGACCGCGAGGGTTCTACGAGCAGTACTTC

d_gene: TRBD2
j_gene: TRBJ2-1
abundance: -
v_gene: TRBV7-9
CDR3aa: CASSFGSGDYNEQFF
CDR3nt: TGTGCCAGCAGCTTTGGTAGCGGGGATTACAATGAGCAGTTCTTC

d_gene: TRBD1
j_gene: TRBJ2-7
abundance: -
v_gene: TRBV19
CDR3aa: CASSPRAWGQGAREQYF
CDR3nt: TGTGCCAGTAGTCCACGCGCCTGGGGGCAGGGGGCTAGAGAGCAGTACTTC

d_gene: -
j_gene: TRBJ2-1
abundance: -
v_gene: TRBV12-5
CDR3aa: CASGTPGLSYNEQFF
CDR3nt: TGTGCTAGTGGCACTCCGGGACTCTCCTACAATGAGCAGTTCTTC

d_gene: TRBD1
j_gene: TRBJ1-3
abundance: -
v_gene: TRBV5-1
CDR3aa: CASTFMGQTSGNTIYF
CDR3nt: TGCGCCAGCACCTTTATGGGACAGACCTCTGGAAACACCATATATTTT

d_gene: -
j_gene: TRBJ1-5
abundance: few
v_gene: TRBV19
CDR3aa: CASSIQFGPTGYNQPQHF
CDR3nt: TGTGCCAGTAGTATTCAATTTGGGCCCACAGGGTACAATCAGCCCCAGCATTTT

d_gene: -
j_gene: TRBJ2-3
abundance: -
v_gene: TRBV6-5
CDR3aa: CASSYGGSRSDTQYF
CDR3nt: TGTGCCAGCAGTTACGGTGGTAGCCGTTCCGATACGCAGTATTTT

d_gene: -
j_gene: TRBJ1-2
abundance: -
v_gene: TRBV6-1
CDR3aa: CASSAGQSYGYTF
CDR3nt: TGTGCCAGCAGTGCGGGACAAAGCTATGGCTACACCTTC

d_gene: TRBD1
j_gene: TRBJ2-7
abundance: -
v_gene: TRBV2
CDR3aa: CASSGASGQSAYEQYF
CDR3nt: TGTGCCAGCAGTGGAGCATCGGGACAGTCGGCCTACGAGCAGTACTTC

d_gene: -
j_gene: TRBJ2-5
abundance: -
v_gene: TRBV6-5
CDR3aa: CASSSNPRGGETQYF
CDR3nt: TGTGCCAGCAGTTCGAACCCCAGGGGCGGAGAGACCCAGTACTTC

d_gene: -
j_gene: TRBJ2-7
abundance: -
v_gene: TRBV7-2
CDR3aa: CASSSTSDGEQYF
CDR3nt: TGTGCCAGCAGCTCAACTAGTGATGGCGAGCAGTACTTC

d_gene: TRBD2
j_gene: TRBJ2-7
abundance: -
v_gene: TRBV7-7
CDR3aa: CASSLAAGGPYEQYF
CDR3nt: TGTGCCAGCAGCCTGGCGGCGGGAGGGCCGTACGAGCAGTACTTC

d_gene: -
j_gene: TRBJ2-3
abundance: -
v_gene: TRBV6-4
CDR3aa: CASSLAGGTDTQYF
CDR3nt: TGTGCCAGCAGTCTGGCAGGGGGCACAGATACGCAGTATTTT

d_gene: TRBD2
j_gene: TRBJ2-3
abundance: once
v_gene: TRBV7-8
CDR3aa: CASSSGTSGGVSTDTQYF
CDR3nt: TGTGCCAGCAGCTCCGGGACTAGCGGGGGGGTTAGCACAGATACGCAGTATTTT

d_gene: TRBD2
j_gene: TRBJ2-1
abundance: -
v_gene: TRBV6-4
CDR3aa: CASSDSAGGPYNEQFF
CDR3nt: TGTGCCAGCAGTGACTCAGCGGGAGGACCGTACAATGAGCAGTTCTTC

d_gene: -
j_gene: TRBJ1-5
abundance: -
v_gene: TRBV27
CDR3aa: CASSLWAGQPQHF
CDR3nt: TGTGCCAGCAGTTTATGGGCTGGTCAGCCCCAGCATTTT

d_gene: TRBD2
j_gene: TRBJ2-3
abundance: -
v_gene: TRBV11-3
CDR3aa: CASSTGAGGPDTQYF
CDR3nt: TGTGCCAGCAGCACAGGGGCGGGAGGGCCAGATACGCAGTATTTT

d_gene: -
j_gene: TRBJ1-2
abundance: -
v_gene: TRBV27
CDR3aa: CASSLLLGAGYGYTF
CDR3nt: TGTGCCAGCAGTTTACTTCTTGGCGCGGGCTATGGCTACACCTTC

d_gene: TRBD1
j_gene: TRBJ2-7
abundance: -
v_gene: TRBV23-1
CDR3aa: CASSRDRLSYEQYF
CDR3nt: TGCGCCAGCAGCCGGGACAGACTCTCCTACGAGCAGTACTTC

d_gene: -
j_gene: TRBJ2-1
abundance: -
v_gene: TRBV11-3
CDR3aa: CASSENRRGSYNEQFF
CDR3nt: TGTGCCAGCAGCGAGAATAGGCGGGGTTCCTACAATGAGCAGTTCTTC

d_gene: TRBD2
j_gene: TRBJ2-7
abundance: -
v_gene: TRBV19
CDR3aa: CASTPGTSVWEQYF
CDR3nt: TGTGCCAGTACCCCCGGGACTAGCGTCTGGGAGCAGTACTTC

d_gene: -
j_gene: TRBJ1-5
abundance: once
v_gene: TRBV6-5
CDR3aa: CASSPTGHQPQHF
CDR3nt: TGTGCCAGCAGCCCAACAGGGCATCAGCCCCAGCATTTT

d_gene: -
j_gene: TRBJ1-5
abundance: -
v_gene: TRBV2
CDR3aa: CASSVGRGDNQPQHF
CDR3nt: TGTGCCAGCAGTGTAGGCCGAGGAGACAATCAGCCCCAGCATTTT

d_gene: TRBD1
j_gene: TRBJ1-5
abundance: -
v_gene: TRBV28
CDR3aa: CASSLSGTAEHF
CDR3nt: TGTGCCAGCAGTTTGTCCGGGACAGCCGAGCATTTT

d_gene: TRBD1
j_gene: TRBJ2-5
abundance: -
v_gene: TRBV19
CDR3aa: CASSHRGPIMYQETQYF
CDR3nt: TGTGCCAGTAGTCACAGGGGGCCCATCATGTACCAAGAGACCCAGTACTTC

d_gene: TRBD1
j_gene: TRBJ2-7
abundance: once
v_gene: TRBV4-1
CDR3aa: CASSRDRDYEQYF
CDR3nt: TGCGCCAGCAGCCGGGACAGGGACTACGAGCAGTACTTC

d_gene: -
j_gene: TRBJ2-7
abundance: -
v_gene: TRBV28
CDR3aa: CASSLTVSYEQYF
CDR3nt: TGTGCCAGCAGTTTAACGGTTTCCTACGAGCAGTACTTC